A selection of T cell receptor beta chains follows, all from one sample in a study of cytomegalovirus exposure and HLA in healthy donors. Only in-frame clones appear in the TCRdb table, and some are missing; sequencing was by immunoSEQ multiplex PCR. This sample carries roughly 120,000 clones, 85% to 90% of them seen once, and the ten largest clones take approximately 2%. The sample consisted of PBMCs. The receptors were sampled from a woman aged 30 to 39 in good health and CMV-seronegative. Both conserved end residues are part of each CDR3. Each record gives: V gene, J gene, clone size, D gene, CDR3 protein, CDR3 DNA. The D gene is left open where the match is weak. The size entry is marked missing in some rows and otherwise reads once, few, many or a size class.

>TRBV9|TRBJ2-2|NA|TRBD1
CASSYTGGGTGELFF
TGTGCCAGCAGTTACACAGGGGGCGGGACCGGGGAGCTGTTTTTT
>TRBV5-4|TRBJ1-2|once|NA
CASSPDGGQGYGYTF
TGTGCCAGCAGCCCGGACGGGGGGCAAGGCTATGGCTACACCTTC
>TRBV5-4|TRBJ1-1|NA|TRBD1
CASSGQGGTEAFF
TGTGCCAGCAGCGGACAGGGAGGCACTGAAGCTTTCTTT
>TRBV30|TRBJ2-5|NA|TRBD2
CAGGGLAGAQTRWETQYF
TGTGCCGGGGGGGGACTAGCGGGGGCCCAAACGCGGTGGGAGACCCAGTACTTC
>TRBV7-2|TRBJ1-5|NA|TRBD1
CASSLPTGAGNQPQHF
TGTGCCAGCAGCTTACCGACAGGGGCGGGCAATCAGCCCCAGCATTTT
>TRBV30|TRBJ1-1|NA|NA
CACQQRNTEAFF
TGTGCCTGCCAGCAGCGGAACACTGAAGCTTTCTTT
>TRBV5-1|TRBJ2-1|NA|TRBD1
CASSLTRDRGDNEQFF
TGCGCCAGCAGCTTGACCCGGGACAGGGGAGACAATGAGCAGTTCTTC
>TRBV19|TRBJ1-3|NA|TRBD1
CASSPTGTGGGNTIYF
TGTGCCAGTAGCCCCACCGGGACAGGTGGAGGAAACACCATATATTTT
>TRBV14|TRBJ2-7|NA|NA
CASSQDRGGRRRNEQYF
TGTGCCAGCAGCCAAGATAGAGGGGGTAGGCGCAGAAACGAGCAGTACTTC
>TRBV27|TRBJ1-6|few|NA
CASSLLGGSPLHF
TGTGCCAGCAGTTTACTGGGGGGTTCACCCCTCCACTTT
>TRBV19|TRBJ1-2|NA|TRBD1
CASSPWTGRGDYGYTF
TGTGCCAGTAGTCCGTGGACAGGGCGAGGGGACTATGGCTACACCTTC
>TRBV15|TRBJ1-1|NA|TRBD1
CATSLLAGGTEAFF
TGTGCCACCAGCTTACTCGCAGGGGGTACTGAAGCTTTCTTT
>TRBV7-9|TRBJ2-1|NA|NA
CASSAQWNEQFF
TGTGCCAGCAGCGCCCAGTGGAATGAGCAGTTCTTC
>TRBV11-3|TRBJ2-3|NA|NA
CASSSRLETDTQYF
TGTGCCAGCAGCTCAAGACTAGAGACAGATACGCAGTATTTT
>TRBV30|TRBJ1-2|NA|TRBD1
CAWTLTGGRDGYTF
TGTGCCTGGACACTCACAGGGGGTCGAGATGGCTACACCTTC
>TRBV18|TRBJ1-5|once|NA
CASSPGGVNQPQHF
TGTGCCAGCTCACCCGGAGGGGTCAATCAGCCCCAGCATTTT
>TRBV19|TRBJ1-5|NA|NA
CASSPTIGGISNQPQHF
TGTGCCAGTTCACCGACGATCGGAGGGATTAGCAATCAGCCCCAGCATTTT
>TRBV30|TRBJ1-1|NA|NA
CAWSVNRASIEAFF
TGTGCCTGGAGTGTAAACAGGGCTTCCATTGAAGCTTTCTTT
>TRBV6-5|TRBJ1-1|NA|NA
CASSLDPGLNTEAFF
TGTGCCAGCAGCCTTGATCCGGGACTTAACACTGAAGCTTTCTTT
>TRBV9|TRBJ2-2|NA|NA
CASSVGVRDTGELFF
TGTGCCAGCAGCGTAGGAGTGAGGGACACCGGGGAGCTGTTTTTT
>TRBV5-4|TRBJ2-5|NA|NA
CASSLVAGAWETQYF
TGTGCCAGCAGCTTGGTTGCGGGGGCGTGGGAGACCCAGTACTTC
>TRBV11-2|TRBJ2-7|NA|NA
CASSPGTFKHEQYF
TGTGCCAGCAGCCCGGGGACTTTTAAACACGAGCAGTACTTC
>TRBV29-1|TRBJ2-5|NA|NA
CSGRDRGTETQYF
TGCAGCGGACGGGACCGGGGGACAGAGACCCAGTACTTC
>TRBV7-9|TRBJ2-1|NA|TRBD2
CASSLSSGGYNEQFF
TGTGCCAGCAGCCTCTCTAGCGGGGGTTACAATGAGCAGTTCTTC